Below, 24 T cell receptor beta chains from the same sample are listed, as sequenced in a study of blood T cells in healthy people across ages. PCR was performed a second time for roughly 7 to 12 cycles using a sample-barcoded 5' primer and a J-beta primer mix. TCRdb reprocessed the 5' RACE reads via MiXCR and lists one record per CDR3 protein. This table has 1.5 million to 2 million distinct CDR3 sequences, just under 50% appearing once. Sequencing input: blood. These receptors all stem from a woman aged 40 to 55 in good health.

V usage is TRBV9 and J usage is TRBJ2-3; tentative D call: TRBD1 (6 bases). The CDR3 extends over 14 amino acids. CDR1 SGDLS and CDR2 YYNGEE come from the germline V gene. V lost 4 bases and J 6 bases, leaving 15 bases between the germline ends. Written as DNA, the CDR3 is TGTGCCAGCAGCCCCCAGGGGACCTTGGATACGCAGTATTTT. This gives the protein CASSPQGTLDTQYF.

The chain uses TRBV7-2 and TRBJ1-2, with 10 bases aligning to TRBD1. V gave up 5 bases and J gave up 7 bases; unmatched junction bases: 13. The CDR3 has 16 residues. Germline assignment: CDR1 SGHTA and CDR2 FQGNSA. In DNA form, the CDR3 reads TGTGCCAGCAGCACTCCCGGACAGGGGGACTATCGTGGCTACACCTTC. Translated, it gives CASSTPGQGDYRGYTF. Combining the CDR3 with reference TRBV7-2 and TRBJ1-2 gives the whole variable domain GAGVSQSPSNKVTEKGKDVELRCDPISGHTALYWYRQSLGQGLEFLIYFQGNSAPDKSGLPSDRFSAERTGGSVSTLTIQRTQQEDSAVYLCASSTPGQGDYRGYTFGSGTRLTVV.

The V and J genes are TRBV4-3 and TRBJ2-3, with TRBD1 matching 9 bases. Germline V gene data show CDR1 as LGHNA and CDR2 as YSLEER. The CDR3 runs 16 residues. V dropped 1 base and J dropped 8; count of bases not matched to a gene: 10. As DNA, the CDR3 is TGCGCCAGCAGCCAAGGCCGAGGACAGGGGACGGGTACGCAGTATTTT. Its protein is CASSQGRGQGTGTQYF.

This chain connects TRBV7-9 to TRBJ2-3; possibly TRBD2 for D (6 bases). The CDR3 totals 15 residues. Germline V gene data show CDR1 as SEHNR and CDR2 as FQNEAQ (reference sequence). V was shortened by 3 bases and J by 2 bases, with 12 bases between the two germline ends. The CDR3 DNA is TGTGCCAGCAGCTTTATGCGGGGTAACACAGATACGCAGTATTTT. This translates into CASSFMRGNTDTQYF.

J is TRBJ2-4 and V is TRBV28; D not resolved. Trimming left V 7 bases short and J 2 bases short, with 12 bases between. Germline assignment: CDR1 MDHEN and CDR2 SYDVKM. The CDR3 is 14 amino acids. CDR3 nucleotide sequence: TGTGCCAGCACAAGCGCCCAGACCAAAAACATTCAGTACTTC. It yields the protein CASTSAQTKNIQYF.

This clonotype was detected only a few times. The V and J genes are TRBV4-1 and TRBJ2-4; TRBD1 matches at 8 bases. The DNA end lines up better with TRBJ2-7; the J call may be wrong. Looked up from germline, CDR1 is MGHRA and CDR2 is YSYEKL. The CDR3 covers 16 residues. This CDR3 is CASSHTGGSEFDEQYF. CDR3 coding DNA: TGCGCCAGCAGCCATACAGGGGGTTCCGAGTTCGACGAGCAGTACTTC.

This clonotype was detected a few times. The chain joins TRBV12-3 or TRBV12-4 to TRBJ1-2, with 9 bases that match TRBD1. CDR3 length: 15 amino acids. V shed 5 bases and J 7 bases; nucleotides not matched to a gene: 11. The DNA of the CDR3 is TGTGCCAGCAGTCTTTACCTCGGGACAGGGTCTGGCTACACCTTC. Encoded protein: CASSLYLGTGSGYTF.

The chain carries TRBV27 and TRBJ1-2; no clear D. The CDR3 length is 13 residues. Germline CDR1 is MNHEY and CDR2 is SMNVEV (reference sequence). Trimming cost V 3 bases and J 4 bases, with 9 bases left between them. This CDR3 reads CASSFGGVYGYTF. In nucleotides, the CDR3 is TGTGCCAGCAGTTTTGGTGGGGTCTATGGCTACACCTTC.

This clonotype showed up just once. The chain uses TRBV12-3 or TRBV12-4 and TRBJ1-1; weak D call: TRBD1 (5 bases). The V gene lost 6 bases and the J gene lost 3 bases, with 17 bases spanning the gap. The CDR3 consists of 15 residues. This chain's CDR3 is CASRNTGNGDTEAFF. The CDR3 region has the DNA TGTGCCAGCAGGAATACAGGAAATGGGGACACTGAAGCTTTCTTT.

This clonotype was observed a handful of times. The V call is TRBV20-1, the J call TRBJ2-5; D possibly corresponds to TRBD1 (7 bases). This CDR3 comprises 13 residues. Germline loops: CDR1 DFQATT, CDR2 SNEGSKA (reference sequence). CDR3 sequence reads: CSPRRGRQETQYF. In DNA form, the CDR3 reads TGCAGCCCCCGGAGGGGGCGACAAGAGACCCAGTACTTC.

V is TRBV5-1 and J is TRBJ1-5, with 10 bases identical to TRBD1. The CDR3 spans 14 residues. Trimming cost V 5 bases and J 7 bases; bases outside gene matches: 6. The germline V gene has CDR1 SGHRS and CDR2 YFSETQ. Written as DNA, the CDR3 is TGCGCCAGCAGGGCCGGGACAGGGGACCAGCCCCAGCATTTT. This encodes CASRAGTGDQPQHF.

The chain is built from TRBV6-2 or TRBV6-3 and TRBJ2-3; the D is unclear. V was pared by 6 bases and J by 0 bases, with 13 bases between. CDR3 length: 15 amino acids. CDR1 is MNHEY and CDR2 is SVGEGT in the germline V gene. CDR3 region: CASSTNGMSTDTQYF. CDR3 coding DNA: TGTGCCAGCAGCACAAACGGTATGAGCACAGATACGCAGTATTTT.

V gene TRBV10-3 combines with J gene TRBJ2-1; D uncertain. The CDR3 is 14 amino acids. The germline V and J ends were trimmed by 2 bases and 0 bases, with 5 bases remaining between them. The V gene's germline CDR1 is ENHRY and CDR2 SYGVKD. The CDR3 loop reads CAISETSSYNEQFF. CDR3 bases: TGTGCCATCAGTGAGACAAGCTCCTACAATGAGCAGTTCTTC.

The chain is built from TRBV9 and TRBJ1-6; tentatively, D is TRBD1 (6 bases). The germline CDR1 and CDR2 sequences are SGDLS and YYNGEE. This CDR3 region has 14 residues. Deletions cut 4 bases from V and 7 bases from J, with 12 bases between. CDR3 amino acids: CASSPRQENSPLHF. The CDR3 DNA reads as TGTGCCAGCAGCCCCCGACAGGAGAATTCACCCCTCCACTTT.

The DNA of the CDR3 is TGTGCCAGCAGTTTACGCCCGGGACAGCCGTACGAGCAGTACTTC. Amino acids: CASSLRPGQPYEQYF. J is TRBJ2-7 and V is TRBV28; 7 nucleotides align to TRBD1. V shed 2 bases, J shed 4 bases, and the junction held 8 bases outside the gene matches. The germline gives CDR1 MDHEN, CDR2 SYDVKM. The CDR3 has 15 residues.

The J gene is TRBJ2-1, the V gene TRBV5-1; no clear D gene. This CDR3 has 13 amino acids. Trimming took 1 base from V and 8 from J, leaving 10 bases between them. CDR1 is SGHRS, CDR2 YFSETQ, per germline. In DNA form, the CDR3 reads TGCGCCAGCAGCTTGAACTGGTACGATGAGCAGTTCTTC. Protein product: CASSLNWYDEQFF.

The chain employs TRBV6-5 and TRBJ2-7; possibly TRBD2 for D (6 bases). The length of the CDR3 is 14 residues. Germline assignment: CDR1 MNHEY and CDR2 SVGAGI. V lost 0 bases and J 5 bases, leaving 11 bases between the germline ends. The CDR3 nucleotides read TGTGCCAGCAGTTACTCGGGAGGCATACACGAGCAGTACTTC. Translation gives CASSYSGGIHEQYF.

The chain recombines TRBV5-1 with TRBJ2-3; 7 bases match TRBD2. V gave up 4 bases and J gave up 3 bases; unmatched junction bases: 5. The length of the CDR3 is 14 residues. The germline V gene has CDR1 SGHRS and CDR2 YFSETQ. This CDR3 reads CASSGASGTDTQYF. CDR3 in DNA: TGCGCCAGCAGCGGAGCTAGCGGAACAGATACGCAGTATTTT.

This clonotype was recorded a few times. The chain combines TRBV10-3 with TRBJ2-7; 11 bases agree with TRBD1. CDR3 length equals 16 residues. V lost 2 bases to trimming and J lost 2 bases; unmatched junction nucleotides: 5. The germline V gene encodes CDR1 ENHRY and CDR2 SYGVKD. CDR3 in DNA: TGTGCCATCAGTGAGGGACAGGGGGCAGGTCCCTACGAGCAGTACTTC. Translation: CAISEGQGAGPYEQYF.

The CDR3 here is CASRLCRYQETQYF. CDR3 coding DNA: TGTGCCAGCAGGCTTTGCAGATACCAAGAGACCCAGTACTTC. The rearrangement joins TRBV6-2 or TRBV6-3 to TRBJ2-5; D is undetermined. CDR3 length equals 14 residues. Germline CDR1 is MNHEY and CDR2 is SVGEGT. With 6 bases removed from V and 0 bases from J, the gap between germline ends came to 11 bases.

This clonotype was observed a handful of times. J is TRBJ2-1 and V is TRBV6-5; D could derive from TRBD1 or TRBD2 (5 bases each). The V end was cut by 6 bases, the J end by 12 bases, with 12 bases between. Germline CDR1 MNHEY, CDR2 SVGAGI. This CDR3 is built from 11 residues. CDR3 in amino acids: CASSRGVGQFF. In nucleotides, the CDR3 is TGTGCCAGCAGCCGAGGGGTAGGGCAGTTCTTC.

The chain employs TRBV12-3 or TRBV12-4 and TRBJ2-4; tentative D call: TRBD1 (5 bases). The CDR3 totals 14 residues. The V end lost 6 bases, the J end lost 3 bases, and 12 bases lay between the germline ends. The CDR3 protein is CASRAGHRKNIQYF. CDR3 coding DNA: TGTGCCAGCAGGGCCGGACACCGCAAAAACATTCAGTACTTC.

The chain is built from TRBV28 and TRBJ1-2; 8 positions match TRBD1. The germline V gene encodes CDR1 MDHEN and CDR2 SYDVKM. This CDR3 has 14 residues. V lost 3 bases and J lost 8; bases outside the gene matches: 8. CDR3 residues: CASSFSDRAWGYTF. DNA of the CDR3: TGTGCCAGCAGTTTCTCGGACAGGGCTTGGGGCTACACCTTC.

This clonotype was detected a few times. This sequence joins TRBV27 and TRBJ2-1; D call uncertain. CDR1 and CDR2 (germline): MNHEY, SMNVEV (reference sequence). The CDR3 is made up of 13 amino acids. Trimming pared 8 bases from V and 3 bases from J, leaving 11 bases between. DNA of the CDR3: TGTGCCAGCCGGGCTATGAGCTACAATGAGCAGTTCTTC. This translates into CASRAMSYNEQFF.